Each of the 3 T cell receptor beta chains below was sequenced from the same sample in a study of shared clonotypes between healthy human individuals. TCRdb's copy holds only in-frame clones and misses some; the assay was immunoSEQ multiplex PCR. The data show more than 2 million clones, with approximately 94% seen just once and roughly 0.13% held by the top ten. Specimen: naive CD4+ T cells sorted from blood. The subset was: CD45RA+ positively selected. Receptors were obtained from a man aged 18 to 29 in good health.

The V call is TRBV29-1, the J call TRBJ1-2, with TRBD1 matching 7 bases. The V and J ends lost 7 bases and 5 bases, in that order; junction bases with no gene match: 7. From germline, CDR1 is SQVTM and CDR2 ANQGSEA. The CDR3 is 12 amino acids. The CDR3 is CSAGATGYGYTF. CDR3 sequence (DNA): TGCAGCGCAGGAGCGACAGGGTATGGCTACACCTTC. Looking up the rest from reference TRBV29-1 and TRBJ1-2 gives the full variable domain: SAVISQKPSRDICQRGTSLTIQCQVDSQVTMMFWYRQQPGQSLTLIATANQGSEATYESGFVIDKFPISRPNLTFSTLTVSNMSPEDSSIYLCSAGATGYGYTFGSGTRLTVV.

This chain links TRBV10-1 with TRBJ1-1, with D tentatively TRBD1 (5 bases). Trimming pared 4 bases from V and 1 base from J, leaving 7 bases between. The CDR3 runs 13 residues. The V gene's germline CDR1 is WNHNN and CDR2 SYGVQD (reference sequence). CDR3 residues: CASSGQRNTEAFF. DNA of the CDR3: TGCGCCAGCAGTGGACAGAGGAACACTGAAGCTTTCTTT.

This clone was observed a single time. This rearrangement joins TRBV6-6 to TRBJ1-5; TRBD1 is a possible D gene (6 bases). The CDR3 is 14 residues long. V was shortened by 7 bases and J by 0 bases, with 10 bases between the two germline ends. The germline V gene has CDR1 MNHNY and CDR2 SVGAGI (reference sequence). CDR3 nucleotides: TGTGCCAGCACAAGGGACAATAGCAATCAGCCCCAGCATTTT. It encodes CASTRDNSNQPQHF.